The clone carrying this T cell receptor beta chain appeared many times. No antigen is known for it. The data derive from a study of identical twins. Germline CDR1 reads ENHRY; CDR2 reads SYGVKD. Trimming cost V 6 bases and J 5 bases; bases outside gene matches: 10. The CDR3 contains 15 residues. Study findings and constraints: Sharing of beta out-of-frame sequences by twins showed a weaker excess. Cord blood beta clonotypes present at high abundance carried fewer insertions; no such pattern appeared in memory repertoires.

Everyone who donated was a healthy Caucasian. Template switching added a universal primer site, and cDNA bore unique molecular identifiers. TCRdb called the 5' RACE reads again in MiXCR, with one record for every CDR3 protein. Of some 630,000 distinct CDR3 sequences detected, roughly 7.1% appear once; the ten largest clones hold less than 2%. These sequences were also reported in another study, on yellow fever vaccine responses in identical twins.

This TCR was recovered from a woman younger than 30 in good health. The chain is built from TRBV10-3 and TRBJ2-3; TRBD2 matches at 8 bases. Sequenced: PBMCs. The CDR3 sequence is CAIRTTGGLEDTQYF. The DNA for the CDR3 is TGTGCCATCAGAACCACGGGAGGGCTGGAAGATACGCAGTATTTT.